This TCR beta chain was sequenced during a study of T cell responses to AZD1222 COVID-19 vaccine. Study results and caveats: Baseline testing showed seropositivity in only a handful of AZD1222 recipients. Clonal diversity was possibly underestimated; the donors were predominantly white British and more often female.

Looked up from germline, CDR1 is ENHRY and CDR2 is SYGVKD. This CDR3 is 15 amino acids long. V lost 6 bases and J 1 base, leaving 15 bases between the germline ends. This table comes from immunoSEQ multiplex PCR, and its TCRdb copy is limited to in-frame clones, with some not included. The sample has around 94,000 clones, roughly nine tenths seen once. This clone was observed a single time. As yet, its antigen is unknown. The sequence derives from an adult in good health. The chain links TRBV10-3 to TRBJ1-1; D might be TRBD1 (6 bases). Sequences were derived from peripheral blood, sampled on day 0 of AZD1222 vaccination. Here the CDR3 DNA reads TGTGCCATCAGGGCGGACAGCCGGTCGAACACTGAAGCTTTCTTT. It translates to CAIRADSRSNTEAFF.